This TCR beta chain is drawn from a study of T cell repertoires in ileal Crohn's disease. The time point denotes: proximal margin of the surgical specimen (macroscopically non-inflamed). V was shortened by 3 bases and J by 4 bases, with 10 bases between the two germline ends. The CDR3 extends over 14 amino acids. The germline V gene has CDR1 SNHLY and CDR2 FYNNEI. Using immunoSEQ multiplex PCR, the repertoire was profiled, and TCRdb retains in-frame clones only, with some absent. Counted here are 6,500 to 7,500 clones, around 72% occurring once; the ten biggest clones make up roughly 43%. The V gene is TRBV2, the J gene TRBJ2-1, with TRBD2 as a possible D gene (6 bases). This receptor was obtained from an adult with Crohn's disease. The specimen sequenced was ileal tissue. CDR3 coding DNA: TGTGCCAGCAGTGACCTAGCGAGATACAATGAGCAGTTCTTC. Its translation is CASSDLARYNEQFF.